A selection of T cell receptor beta chains follows, all from one sample in a study of response to subunit inactivated influenza vaccine. MiXCR was run by TCRdb on the RT-PCR reads, yielding one entry per CDR3 protein. The sample gives about 700,000 distinct CDR3 sequences, approximately 13% of which show up once; around 7% is in the top ten. The sequencing here drew on PBMCs from blood, taken 14 to 15 days before vaccination. These receptors originate from a man between 50 and 59 years old who received an inactivated influenza vaccine. Each CDR3 is given with its conserved first and last residue. A D gene is named only where the DNA matches it firmly. The size of a clone is reported for some rows only, either as once, few or many, or as a class for expanded clones.

CDR3 length: 17
D gene: TRBD2
J gene: TRBJ2-3
clone size: few
V gene: TRBV6-1
CDR3 DNA: TGTGCCAGCAGCCCTAGCCCGGCTAGCGGGGGGTTAGATACGCAGTATTTT
CDR3 protein: CASSPSPASGGLDTQYF

CDR3 length: 14
D gene: -
J gene: TRBJ2-7
clone size: -
V gene: TRBV10-3
CDR3 DNA: TGTGCCATCAGCGCGCGGGCCCAAGACTACGAGCAGTACTTC
CDR3 protein: CAISARAQDYEQYF

CDR3 length: 15
D gene: -
J gene: TRBJ2-5
clone size: many
V gene: TRBV4-3
CDR3 DNA: TGCGCCAGCAGCCAAATAGGCGGGTCAGGGGAGACCCAGTACTTC
CDR3 protein: CASSQIGGSGETQYF

CDR3 length: 14
D gene: -
J gene: TRBJ2-7
clone size: -
V gene: TRBV6-5
CDR3 DNA: TGTGCCAGCAGTTACTTGTCGGGAACCTACGAGCAGTACTTC
CDR3 protein: CASSYLSGTYEQYF

CDR3 length: 11
D gene: -
J gene: TRBJ2-1
clone size: few
V gene: TRBV10-1
CDR3 DNA: TGCGCCAGCAGTGAGTGCAATGAGCAGTTCTTC
CDR3 protein: CASSECNEQFF

CDR3 length: 17
D gene: TRBD1
J gene: TRBJ2-5
clone size: few
V gene: TRBV18
CDR3 DNA: TGTGCCAGCTCACCCACCCCGGGACAGGAAATTCAAGAGACCCAGTACTTC
CDR3 protein: CASSPTPGQEIQETQYF

CDR3 length: 15
D gene: -
J gene: TRBJ2-5
clone size: few
V gene: TRBV4-2
CDR3 DNA: TGTGCCAGCAGCCAAGCTTGGCTAGAAGAGGAGACCCAGTACTTC
CDR3 protein: CASSQAWLEEETQYF

CDR3 length: 13
D gene: -
J gene: TRBJ2-1
clone size: -
V gene: TRBV7-2
CDR3 DNA: TGTGCCAGCAGCTTAGTACAGGGCCATGAGCAGTTCTTC
CDR3 protein: CASSLVQGHEQFF

CDR3 length: 13
D gene: -
J gene: TRBJ1-6
clone size: few
V gene: TRBV27
CDR3 DNA: TGTGCCAGCAGTTCAAACTGGAATTCACCCCTCCACTTT
CDR3 protein: CASSSNWNSPLHF

CDR3 length: 13
D gene: TRBD2
J gene: TRBJ2-7
clone size: few
V gene: TRBV20-1
CDR3 DNA: TGCAGTGCTGCCGGACTAGCGATCTACGAGCAGTACTTC
CDR3 protein: CSAAGLAIYEQYF

CDR3 length: 13
D gene: -
J gene: TRBJ2-3
clone size: -
V gene: TRBV7-9
CDR3 DNA: TGTGCCAGCAGCTTAGATGGCGGTGATACGCAGTATTTT
CDR3 protein: CASSLDGGDTQYF

CDR3 length: 15
D gene: TRBD1
J gene: TRBJ1-1
clone size: few
V gene: TRBV7-2
CDR3 DNA: TGTGCCAGCAGCCCCATGGGGACAGAGAACACTGAAGCTTTCTTT
CDR3 protein: CASSPMGTENTEAFF

CDR3 length: 15
D gene: -
J gene: TRBJ1-4
clone size: many
V gene: TRBV6-5
CDR3 DNA: TGTGCCAGCAGTTACTCGACAGGCCAGGTTCAAAAACTGTTTTTT
CDR3 protein: CASSYSTGQVQKLFF

CDR3 length: 13
D gene: TRBD1
J gene: TRBJ2-7
clone size: few
V gene: TRBV20-1
CDR3 DNA: TGCAGTGCTTATTGGACAGGAGCCTACGAGCAGTACTTC
CDR3 protein: CSAYWTGAYEQYF

CDR3 length: 14
D gene: TRBD1
J gene: TRBJ2-7
clone size: -
V gene: TRBV7-6
CDR3 DNA: TGTGCCAGCAGCGACCGGGACAGGGGAGACGAGCAGTACTTC
CDR3 protein: CASSDRDRGDEQYF

CDR3 length: 14
D gene: -
J gene: TRBJ2-1
clone size: few
V gene: TRBV20-1
CDR3 DNA: TGCAGTGCCTTCTCGGGGGTCTCCTACAATGAGCAGTTCTTC
CDR3 protein: CSAFSGVSYNEQFF

CDR3 length: 14
D gene: -
J gene: TRBJ2-2
clone size: few
V gene: TRBV6-4
CDR3 DNA: TGTGCCAGCAGTGACTGGGGTAACACCGGGGAGCTGTTTTTT
CDR3 protein: CASSDWGNTGELFF

CDR3 length: 16
D gene: TRBD2
J gene: TRBJ2-1
clone size: few
V gene: TRBV6-2/TRBV6-3
CDR3 DNA: TGTGCCAGCAGGGGATTAGCGGGGGCCCAATACAATGAGCAGTTCTTC
CDR3 protein: CASRGLAGAQYNEQFF

CDR3 length: 14
D gene: -
J gene: TRBJ1-3
clone size: many
V gene: TRBV9
CDR3 DNA: TGTGCCAGCAGCGTAGACAGCTCTGGAAACACCATATATTTT
CDR3 protein: CASSVDSSGNTIYF

CDR3 length: 14
D gene: TRBD2
J gene: TRBJ2-5
clone size: -
V gene: TRBV7-9
CDR3 DNA: TGTGCCAGCAGCCAACAAACTAGCGGAGAGACCCAGTACTTC
CDR3 protein: CASSQQTSGETQYF

CDR3 length: 15
D gene: TRBD1
J gene: TRBJ1-4
clone size: -
V gene: TRBV7-2
CDR3 DNA: TGTGCCAGCAGCTTAGCCTCGACAGGGATTGAAAAACTGTTTTTT
CDR3 protein: CASSLASTGIEKLFF

CDR3 length: 13
D gene: -
J gene: TRBJ1-1
clone size: -
V gene: TRBV6-2/TRBV6-3
CDR3 DNA: TGTGCCAGCAGTTACTCGATTGGTACTGAAGCTTTCTTT
CDR3 protein: CASSYSIGTEAFF

CDR3 length: 15
D gene: -
J gene: TRBJ2-3
clone size: many
V gene: TRBV10-3
CDR3 DNA: TGTGCCATCAGTGACCCAAGGGGGGGCACAGATACGCAGTATTTT
CDR3 protein: CAISDPRGGTDTQYF

CDR3 length: 19
D gene: TRBD2
J gene: TRBJ2-1
clone size: -
V gene: TRBV2
CDR3 DNA: TGTGCCAGTACGTCCCCGGGACGGACTAGCGGGAGCTTCTACAATGAGCAGTTCTTC
CDR3 protein: CASTSPGRTSGSFYNEQFF

CDR3 length: 13
D gene: TRBD1
J gene: TRBJ2-2
clone size: -
V gene: TRBV29-1
CDR3 DNA: TGCAGCGTTGTAAGGGGGCAGGCCGGGGAGCTGTTTTTT
CDR3 protein: CSVVRGQAGELFF

CDR3 length: 15
D gene: -
J gene: TRBJ1-6
clone size: few
V gene: TRBV16
CDR3 DNA: TGTGCCAGCAGCCAAGTATCAGGGAACAATTCACCCCTCCACTTT
CDR3 protein: CASSQVSGNNSPLHF

CDR3 length: 15
D gene: -
J gene: TRBJ1-1
clone size: -
V gene: TRBV14
CDR3 DNA: TGTGCCAGCAGCCAAGTCTACAGGGACCCCCCGGAAGCTTTCTTT
CDR3 protein: CASSQVYRDPPEAFF

CDR3 length: 16
D gene: -
J gene: TRBJ2-5
clone size: -
V gene: TRBV9
CDR3 DNA: TGTGCCAGCAGCGTATTTCCAGCGGGCTACCAAGAGACCCAGTACTTC
CDR3 protein: CASSVFPAGYQETQYF

CDR3 length: 13
D gene: -
J gene: TRBJ2-3
clone size: few
V gene: TRBV29-1
CDR3 DNA: TGCAGCGTTGAACGGCAGATCCCAGATACGCAGTATTTT
CDR3 protein: CSVERQIPDTQYF

CDR3 length: 17
D gene: TRBD1
J gene: TRBJ2-7
clone size: few
V gene: TRBV12-3/TRBV12-4
CDR3 DNA: TGTGCCAGCAGTTTAGCCGTGACAGGGGGCTCTAGGGGGGAGCAGTACTTC
CDR3 protein: CASSLAVTGGSRGEQYF

CDR3 length: 16
D gene: -
J gene: TRBJ2-7
clone size: few
V gene: TRBV6-5
CDR3 DNA: TGTGCCAGCAGTTACGGCTTCGGTCAGGCGGGTTACGAGCAGTACTTC
CDR3 protein: CASSYGFGQAGYEQYF

CDR3 length: 13
D gene: -
J gene: TRBJ2-7
clone size: -
V gene: TRBV6-1
CDR3 DNA: TGTGCCAGCAGTCTCCGTGAGTACTACGAGCAGTACTTC
CDR3 protein: CASSLREYYEQYF

CDR3 length: 15
D gene: TRBD2
J gene: TRBJ2-3
clone size: once
V gene: TRBV20-1
CDR3 DNA: TGCAGTGCTAGAGAACTGACTAGCGAGAGAGATACGCAGTATTTT
CDR3 protein: CSARELTSERDTQYF

CDR3 length: 15
D gene: -
J gene: TRBJ2-1
clone size: few
V gene: TRBV28
CDR3 DNA: TGTGCCAGCAGTTCAGTTCGGGTAACGGACAATGAGCAGTTCTTC
CDR3 protein: CASSSVRVTDNEQFF

CDR3 length: 15
D gene: TRBD2
J gene: TRBJ2-1
clone size: -
V gene: TRBV28
CDR3 DNA: TGTGCCAGCACGGTCGGGACTAGCGGATACAATGAGCAGTTCTTC
CDR3 protein: CASTVGTSGYNEQFF

CDR3 length: 14
D gene: TRBD2
J gene: TRBJ2-1
clone size: few
V gene: TRBV20-1
CDR3 DNA: TGCAGTGCTAGAGTCGGGACTAGGATCAATGAGCAGTTCTTC
CDR3 protein: CSARVGTRINEQFF

CDR3 length: 14
D gene: -
J gene: TRBJ2-1
clone size: -
V gene: TRBV3-1
CDR3 DNA: TGTGCCAGCAGCCCCCGGGCGGCCTACATTGAGCAGTTCTTC
CDR3 protein: CASSPRAAYIEQFF

CDR3 length: 16
D gene: TRBD1
J gene: TRBJ2-5
clone size: few
V gene: TRBV7-2
CDR3 DNA: TGTGCCAGCAGCTCCGACAGGGGGCGCGTAGTGGAGACCCAGTACTTC
CDR3 protein: CASSSDRGRVVETQYF

CDR3 length: 16
D gene: TRBD2
J gene: TRBJ2-2
clone size: -
V gene: TRBV20-1
CDR3 DNA: TGCAGTGCTAGTACTAGCGGGATCCTCGGTACCGGGGAGCTGTTTTTT
CDR3 protein: CSASTSGILGTGELFF

CDR3 length: 16
D gene: -
J gene: TRBJ2-5
clone size: -
V gene: TRBV11-1
CDR3 DNA: TGTGCCAGCAGCTCTAACCCCGGTCGGGGCGGAGAGACCCAGTACTTC
CDR3 protein: CASSSNPGRGGETQYF